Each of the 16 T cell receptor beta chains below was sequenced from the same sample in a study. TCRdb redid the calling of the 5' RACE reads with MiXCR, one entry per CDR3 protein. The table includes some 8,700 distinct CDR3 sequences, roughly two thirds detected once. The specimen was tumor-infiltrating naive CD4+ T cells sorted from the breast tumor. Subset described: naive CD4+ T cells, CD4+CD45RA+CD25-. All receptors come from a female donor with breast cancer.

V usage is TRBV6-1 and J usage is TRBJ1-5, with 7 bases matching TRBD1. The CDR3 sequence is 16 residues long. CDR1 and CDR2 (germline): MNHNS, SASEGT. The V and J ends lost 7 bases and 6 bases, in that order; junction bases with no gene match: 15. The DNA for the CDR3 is TGTGCCAGCACTACACACGACAGGGAGGTTTTTCAGCCCCAGCATTTT. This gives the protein CASTTHDREVFQPQHF.

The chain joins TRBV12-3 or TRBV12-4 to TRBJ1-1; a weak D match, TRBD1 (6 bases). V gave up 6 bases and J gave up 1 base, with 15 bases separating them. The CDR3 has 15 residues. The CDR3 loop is CASRPGQPANTEAFF. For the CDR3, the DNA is TGTGCCAGCAGACCGGGACAACCAGCGAACACTGAAGCTTTCTTT.

CDR3 residues: CSAFPRTSGVQETQYF. The DNA of the CDR3 is TGCAGTGCTTTCCCCCGGACTAGCGGGGTCCAAGAGACCCAGTACTTC. The V gene is TRBV20-1, the J gene TRBJ2-5, with 12 bases matching TRBD2. V was clipped by 5 bases and J by 1 base; unmatched bases: 8. The CDR3 sequence is 16 residues long. Germline lookup yields CDR1 DFQATT and CDR2 SNEGSKA (reference sequence).

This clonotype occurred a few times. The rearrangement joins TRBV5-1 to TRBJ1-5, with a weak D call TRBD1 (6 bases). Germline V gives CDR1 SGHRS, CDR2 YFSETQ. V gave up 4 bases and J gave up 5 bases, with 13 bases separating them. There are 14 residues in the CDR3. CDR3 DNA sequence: TGCGCCAGCAGCAAGGACCCAGGGGATCAGCCCCAGCATTTT. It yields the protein CASSKDPGDQPQHF.

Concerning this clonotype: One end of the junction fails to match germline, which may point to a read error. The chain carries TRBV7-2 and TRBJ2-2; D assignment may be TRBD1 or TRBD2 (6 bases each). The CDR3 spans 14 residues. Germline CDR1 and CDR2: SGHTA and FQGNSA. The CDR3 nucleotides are TGTGCTAGCAGCACCGGGGGCGCCGCCGGGGAGCTGTTTTTT. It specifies CASSTGGAAGELFF.

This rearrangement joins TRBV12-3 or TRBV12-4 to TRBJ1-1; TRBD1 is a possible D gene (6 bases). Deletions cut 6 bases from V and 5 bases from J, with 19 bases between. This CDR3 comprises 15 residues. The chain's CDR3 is CASSTPMDSRTEAFF. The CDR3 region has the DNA TGTGCCAGCAGCACCCCCATGGACAGCCGGACTGAAGCTTTCTTT.

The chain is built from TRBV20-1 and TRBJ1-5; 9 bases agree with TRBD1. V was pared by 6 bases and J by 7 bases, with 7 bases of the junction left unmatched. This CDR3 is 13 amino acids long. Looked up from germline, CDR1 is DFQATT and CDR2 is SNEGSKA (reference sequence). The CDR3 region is CSATRDRVQPQHF. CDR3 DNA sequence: TGCAGTGCAACCCGGGACAGGGTACAGCCCCAGCATTTT.

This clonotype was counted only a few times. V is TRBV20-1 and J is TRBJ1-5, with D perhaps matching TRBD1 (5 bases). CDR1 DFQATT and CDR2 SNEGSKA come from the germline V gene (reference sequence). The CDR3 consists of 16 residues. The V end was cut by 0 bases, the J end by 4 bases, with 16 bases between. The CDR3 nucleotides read TGCAGTGCTAGAGATAGGTCAGGGTTGAAAAATCAGCCCCAGCATTTT. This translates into CSARDRSGLKNQPQHF.

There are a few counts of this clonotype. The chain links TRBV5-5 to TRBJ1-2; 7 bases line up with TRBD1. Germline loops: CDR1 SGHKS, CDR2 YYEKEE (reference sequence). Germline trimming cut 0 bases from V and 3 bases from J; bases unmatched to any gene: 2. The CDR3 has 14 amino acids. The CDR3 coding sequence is TGTGCCAGCAGCTTGGCCGGGACAGACTATGGCTACACCTTC. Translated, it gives CASSLAGTDYGYTF.

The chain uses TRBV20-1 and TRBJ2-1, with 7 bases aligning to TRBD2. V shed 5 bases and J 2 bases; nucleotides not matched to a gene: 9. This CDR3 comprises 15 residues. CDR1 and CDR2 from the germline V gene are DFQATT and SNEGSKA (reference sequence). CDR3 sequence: CSAPSAGVPYNEQFF. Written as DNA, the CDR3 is TGCAGTGCTCCCTCGGCGGGGGTTCCCTACAATGAGCAGTTCTTC.

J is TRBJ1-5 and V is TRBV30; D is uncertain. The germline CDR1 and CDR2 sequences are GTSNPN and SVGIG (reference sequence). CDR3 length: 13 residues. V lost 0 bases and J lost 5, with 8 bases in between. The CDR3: CAWSVGSDQPQHF. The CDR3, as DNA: TGTGCCTGGAGTGTAGGTTCGGATCAGCCCCAGCATTTT.

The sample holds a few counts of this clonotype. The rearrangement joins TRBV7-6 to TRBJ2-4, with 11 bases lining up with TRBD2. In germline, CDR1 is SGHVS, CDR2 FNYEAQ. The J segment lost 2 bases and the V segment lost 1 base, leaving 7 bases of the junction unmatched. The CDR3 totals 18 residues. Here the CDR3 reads CASSLEGSGRATKNIQYF. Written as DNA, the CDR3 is TGTGCCAGCAGCTTAGAGGGTAGCGGGAGGGCTACCAAAAACATTCAGTACTTC.

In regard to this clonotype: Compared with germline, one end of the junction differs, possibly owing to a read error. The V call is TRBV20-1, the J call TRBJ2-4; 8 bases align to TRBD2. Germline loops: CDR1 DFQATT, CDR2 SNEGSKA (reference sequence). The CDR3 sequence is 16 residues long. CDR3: CCARAVASGSTAIQYF. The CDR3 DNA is TGCTGTGCTAGGGCGGTGGCTAGCGGGTCGACGGCCATTCAGTACTTC.

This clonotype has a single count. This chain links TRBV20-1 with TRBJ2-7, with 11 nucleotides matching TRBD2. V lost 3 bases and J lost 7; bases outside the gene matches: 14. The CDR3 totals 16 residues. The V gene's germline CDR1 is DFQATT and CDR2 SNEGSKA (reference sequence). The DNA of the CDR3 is TGCAGTGCTAGTCCCCGCACTAGCGGGGGCCCAAAAGAGCAGTACTTC. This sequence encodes CSASPRTSGGPKEQYF.

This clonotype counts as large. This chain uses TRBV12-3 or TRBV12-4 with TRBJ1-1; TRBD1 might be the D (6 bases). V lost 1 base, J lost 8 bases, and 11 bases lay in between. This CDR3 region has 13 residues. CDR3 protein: CASSLVLGTEAFF. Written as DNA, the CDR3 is TGTGCCAGCAGTTTAGTGTTGGGGACAGAAGCTTTCTTT.

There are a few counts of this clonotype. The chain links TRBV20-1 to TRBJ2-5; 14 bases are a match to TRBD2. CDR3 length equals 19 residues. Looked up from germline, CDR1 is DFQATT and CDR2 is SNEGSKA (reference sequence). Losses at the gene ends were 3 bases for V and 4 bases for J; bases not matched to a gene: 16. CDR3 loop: CSASSFFSGTSGRGETQYF. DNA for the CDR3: TGCAGTGCTAGTTCGTTTTTTTCCGGGACTAGCGGGAGAGGAGAGACCCAGTACTTC.